The T cell receptor (beta chain) described here comes from a study of OX40 agonist ivuxolimab in advanced cancers. With regard to this clone: Its target is not known.

Study-level results: Determination of antigen specificity was not performed for the expanded peripheral T cells. Among patients with partial responses at 0.1-3.0 mg/kg, clonal expansion was among the lowest.

Data came from immunoSEQ multiplex PCR; TCRdb stores just in-frame clones and leaves some out. Of about 40,000 clones in the sample, approximately 90% were seen once. This CDR3 spans 13 amino acids. Germline V gene lookup returns CDR1 LNHDA and CDR2 SQIVND (reference sequence). Trimming pared 6 bases from V and 5 bases from J, leaving 12 bases between. This rearrangement joins TRBV19 to TRBJ2-3; unclear D gene. The source was CD4+ or CD8+ T cells sorted from blood, collected in a trial of the OX40 agonist ivuxolimab. This TCR came from an adult with an advanced solid tumor such as melanoma, head and neck, liver or kidney cancer. DNA for the CDR3: TGTGCCAGTAGCTCCCAAGGGCGAGATACGCAGTATTTT. Amino acids: CASSSQGRDTQYF.